This T cell receptor beta chain was profiled in a study of T cells expressing NK-cell markers. TCRdb re-called the 5' RACE reads and shows each CDR3 protein once, DNA omitted. In all, the sample yields roughly 450,000 distinct CDR3 sequences. The V gene's germline CDR1 is SSHAT and CDR2 FNYEAQ (reference sequence). The CDR3 runs to 13 residues. The chain recombines TRBV7-7 with TRBJ2-1; as DNA is missing, the TRBD2 call by TCRdb cannot be tested. Sequencing was done on a sample of blood T cells: a sorted CD56 or NKG2C T cell subset, CD4+ or CD8+ T cells, or bulk PBMC T cells (not recorded which). This clonotype originated in a woman between 50 and 59 years old in good health. The CDR3 reads CASSLSPGREQFF.